These T cell receptor beta chains were read from a single sample in a study of cytomegalovirus exposure and HLA in healthy donors. TCRdb's table, derived via immunoSEQ multiplex PCR, lists solely in-frame clones and lacks some. The sample carries approximately 150,000 clones, roughly 83% recorded once. The specimen was PBMCs. These receptors came from a man aged 25-40 years in good health and CMV-seronegative. Both conserved end residues are part of each CDR3. The D gene is left open where the match is weak. Clone size is shown for a subset of rows, as once, few, many or a class of expanded clone.

abundance	v_gene	d_gene	j_gene	CDR3aa	CDR3nt
NA	TRBV11-3	NA	TRBJ2-1	CASSLVITSGSYNEQFF	TGTGCCAGCAGCTTAGTCATTACGTCGGGATCCTACAATGAGCAGTTCTTC
NA	TRBV5-5	TRBD2	TRBJ2-4	CASSLEDSGRNIQYF	TGTGCCAGCAGCTTGGAGGATAGCGGGAGAAACATTCAGTACTTC
NA	TRBV11-2	NA	TRBJ1-1	CASSLSGGDTEAFF	TGTGCCAGCAGCTTATCCGGTGGTGACACTGAAGCTTTCTTT
NA	TRBV21-1	NA	TRBJ2-7	CASTLPGQGLTGEQYF	TGTGCCAGCACCCTCCCGGGACAGGGACTCACTGGCGAGCAGTACTTC
NA	TRBV18	TRBD1	TRBJ1-2	CASSPGTGRPALEERYGYTF	TGTGCCAGCTCCCCGGGGACAGGGCGGCCCGCACTTGAAGAGAGGTATGGCTACACCTTC
NA	TRBV27	NA	TRBJ1-5	CASSFEGGGQPQHF	TGTGCCAGCAGTTTCGAGGGAGGCGGACAGCCCCAGCATTTT
NA	TRBV29-1	NA	TRBJ1-2	CSVAGTGYTF	TGCAGCGTTGCAGGAACTGGCTACACCTTC
NA	TRBV7-7	TRBD1	TRBJ1-1	CASSLKQGGEAFF	TGTGCTAGCAGCTTGAAGCAGGGGGGAGAAGCTTTCTTT
NA	TRBV6-6	TRBD1	TRBJ2-7	CASRERQGYEQYF	TGTGCCAGCAGAGAGCGACAGGGCTACGAGCAGTACTTC
once	TRBV9	NA	TRBJ2-5	CASSEWREGQETQYF	TGTGCCAGCAGCGAGTGGAGGGAAGGGCAAGAGACCCAGTACTTC
NA	TRBV5-5	TRBD1	TRBJ1-3	CASSSIAGTGPSGNTIYF	TGTGCCAGCAGCTCGATCGCCGGGACAGGACCCTCTGGAAACACCATATATTTT
NA	TRBV6-5	TRBD1	TRBJ2-2	CASKLQGAPTGELFF	TGTGCCAGCAAACTACAGGGGGCGCCGACCGGGGAGCTGTTTTTT
NA	TRBV15	NA	TRBJ2-3	CATSFGIGVDTQYF	TGTGCCACCAGCTTCGGGATCGGCGTTGATACGCAGTATTTT
NA	TRBV5-6	NA	TRBJ1-2	CASSSWRGGYTF	TGTGCCAGCAGCTCCTGGCGGGGTGGCTACACCTTC
once	TRBV7-9	NA	TRBJ2-7	CASSLGSRGAPYEQYF	TGTGCCAGCAGCTTAGGGAGTCGGGGAGCCCCCTACGAGCAGTACTTC
NA	TRBV11-3	NA	TRBJ2-7	CASSPTQWHTSSYEQYF	TGTGCCAGCAGCCCGACACAGTGGCACACGAGCTCCTACGAGCAGTACTTC
once	TRBV18	TRBD1	TRBJ2-1	CASSPQTGGGNEQFF	TGTGCCAGCTCACCCCAAACAGGGGGCGGCAATGAGCAGTTCTTC
NA	TRBV7-9	NA	TRBJ2-3	CASSLRGGPSTDTQYF	TGTGCCAGCAGCCTAAGGGGCGGACCCAGCACAGATACGCAGTATTTT
NA	TRBV7-2	NA	TRBJ2-1	CASSFGGSRNNEQFF	TGTGCCAGCAGCTTTGGAGGGAGTCGTAACAATGAGCAGTTCTTC
few	TRBV6-5	NA	TRBJ2-7	CASSLQGSYEQYF	TGTGCCAGCAGCTTACAGGGCTCCTACGAGCAGTACTTC
NA	TRBV2	NA	TRBJ1-2	CAQGSANYGYTF	TGTGCCCAGGGGTCAGCTAACTATGGCTACACCTTC
NA	TRBV7-6	TRBD1	TRBJ2-3	CASSLRQGLADTQYF	TGTGCCAGCAGCCTAAGACAGGGTTTGGCAGATACGCAGTATTTT
NA	TRBV7-9	NA	TRBJ1-2	CSSSLGGAAPTSGYGYTF	TGTTCCAGCAGCTTGGGGGGGGCGGCCCCCACGAGTGGCTATGGCTACACCTTC
NA	TRBV11-2	NA	TRBJ2-3	CASSLIGGSTDTQYF	TGTGCCAGCAGCTTAATAGGGGGTAGCACAGATACGCAGTATTTT
NA	TRBV7-9	TRBD1	TRBJ1-2	CASSLDLGGTGYTF	TGTGCCAGCAGCTTGGATTTAGGGGGCACAGGCTACACCTTC
NA	TRBV10-1	NA	TRBJ2-1	CASSESIIGEKYNEQFF	TGCGCCAGCAGTGAGTCGATTATAGGGGAAAAATACAATGAGCAGTTCTTC
NA	TRBV19	TRBD2	TRBJ2-1	CASRLADLTYNEQFF	TGTGCCAGTAGACTAGCGGACCTAACCTACAATGAGCAGTTCTTC
NA	TRBV18	TRBD1	TRBJ2-7	CASSPGGQGYEQYF	TGTGCCAGCTCACCGGGGGGACAGGGGTACGAGCAGTACTTC
once	TRBV7-6	TRBD1	TRBJ2-2	CASSLGTGSTGELFF	TGTGCCAGCAGCTTAGGGACAGGCAGCACCGGGGAGCTGTTTTTT
NA	TRBV6-1	TRBD1	TRBJ2-5	CASSEAGGQQETQYF	TGTGCCAGCAGTGAAGCAGGGGGACAGCAAGAGACCCAGTACTTC
NA	TRBV2	NA	TRBJ1-5	CASSVQDYQPQHF	TGTGCCAGCAGTGTTCAGGATTATCAGCCCCAGCATTTT
NA	TRBV19	TRBD1	TRBJ2-7	CASSRTGSYEQYF	TGTGCCAGTAGTAGGACAGGCTCCTACGAGCAGTACTTC
NA	TRBV7-9	NA	TRBJ2-1	CASSLFVSAGGSYNEQFF	TGTGCCAGCAGCTTATTCGTTAGTGCCGGGGGCTCCTACAATGAGCAGTTCTTC
once	TRBV11-2	NA	TRBJ1-1	CASSNQGLAEAFF	TGTGCCAGCAGCAATCAGGGTTTAGCTGAAGCTTTCTTT
NA	TRBV19	TRBD1	TRBJ1-2	CASSSQGALTYGYTF	TGTGCCAGTAGTTCACAGGGGGCGCTTACCTATGGCTACACCTTC
NA	TRBV5-1	NA	TRBJ2-7	CASSLRQGSPYEQYF	TGCGCCAGCAGCTTGCGCCAGGGGTCCCCCTACGAGCAGTACTTC
NA	TRBV4-2	NA	TRBJ1-5	CASSQEPGEGNQPQHF	TGTGCCAGCAGCCAAGAACCCGGGGAAGGCAATCAGCCCCAGCATTTT
NA	TRBV2	NA	TRBJ1-6	CASSELQGNSPLHF	TGTGCCAGCAGTGAGTTGCAGGGGAATTCACCCCTCCACTTT
few	TRBV7-2	NA	TRBJ2-7	CASSSYQRLGQYF	TGTGCCAGCAGCTCATACCAGCGGCTGGGGCAGTACTTC
NA	TRBV28	TRBD1	TRBJ2-5	CASSSQGPTRETQYF	TGTGCCAGCAGTTCACAGGGGCCCACCAGAGAGACCCAGTACTTC
NA	TRBV2	TRBD2	TRBJ2-7	CASLLTSGRYEQYF	TGTGCCAGTTTATTGACTAGCGGGAGATACGAGCAGTACTTC
NA	TRBV7-6	NA	TRBJ2-3	CASSLGTATDTQYF	TGTGCCAGCAGCTTAGGGACTGCCACAGATACGCAGTATTTT
NA	TRBV5-1	NA	TRBJ2-1	CASSWAGQQYNEQFF	TGCGCCAGCAGCTGGGCGGGACAGCAATACAATGAGCAGTTCTTC